This T cell receptor (beta chain) was sequenced in a study of CD4+ T cells in melanoma. The method was immunoSEQ multiplex PCR; TCRdb's version includes in-frame clones alone and lacks a portion of them. Of 55,000 or so clones listed, over 60% are singletons. Study-wide results and caveats: Reportedly, melanoma neoantigen-specific CD4+ T cells showed varied differentiation states. A reported correlation linked neoantigen-specific CD4+ T cells to CD8+, macrophage and B cell function.

Details on this clone: Its antigen is currently unknown.

This CDR3 spans 15 amino acids. With 4 bases removed from V and 6 bases from J, the gap between germline ends came to 16 bases. The germline V gene encodes CDR1 MNHNY and CDR2 SVGAGI (reference sequence). The clonotype was recovered from a human donor with melanoma. Sequencing used tumor tissue. The V call is TRBV6-6, the J call TRBJ1-5; D may be TRBD1 (5 bases). The CDR3 is CASSLNPTGAQPQHF. The CDR3 DNA follows: TGTGCCAGCAGTTTAAACCCAACAGGCGCTCAGCCCCAGCATTTT.